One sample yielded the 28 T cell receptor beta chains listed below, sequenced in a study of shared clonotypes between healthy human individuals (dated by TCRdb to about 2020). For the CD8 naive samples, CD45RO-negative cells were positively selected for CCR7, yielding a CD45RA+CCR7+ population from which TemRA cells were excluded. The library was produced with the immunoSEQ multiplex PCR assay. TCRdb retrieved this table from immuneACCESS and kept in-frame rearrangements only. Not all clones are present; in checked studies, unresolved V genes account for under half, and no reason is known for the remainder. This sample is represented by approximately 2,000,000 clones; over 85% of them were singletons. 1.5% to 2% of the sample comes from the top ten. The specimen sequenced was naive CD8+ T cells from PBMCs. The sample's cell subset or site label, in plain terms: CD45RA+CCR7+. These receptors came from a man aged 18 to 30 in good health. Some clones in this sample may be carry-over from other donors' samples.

DNA for the CDR3: TGCGCCAGCAGCCAAGAAACTACCCAGAACACAGATACGCAGTATTTT. Translating it yields CASSQETTQNTDTQYF. The chain has TRBV4-1 and TRBJ2-3; D is uncertain. CDR1 and CDR2 from the germline V gene are MGHRA and YSYEKL. The length of the CDR3 is 16 residues. V lost 0 bases to trimming and J lost 2 bases, with 12 bases between them.

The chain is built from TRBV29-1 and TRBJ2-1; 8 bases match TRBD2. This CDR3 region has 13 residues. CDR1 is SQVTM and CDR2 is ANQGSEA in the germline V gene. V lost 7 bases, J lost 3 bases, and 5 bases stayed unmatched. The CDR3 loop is CSAPLAVYNEQFF. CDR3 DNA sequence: TGCAGCGCTCCACTAGCGGTCTACAATGAGCAGTTCTTC.

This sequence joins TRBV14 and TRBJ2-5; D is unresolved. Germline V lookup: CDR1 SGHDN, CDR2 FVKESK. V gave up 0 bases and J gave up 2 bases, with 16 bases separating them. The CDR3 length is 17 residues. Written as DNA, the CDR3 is TGTGCCAGCAGCCAAGATTGGGGTGAGGTGGTGCAAGAGACCCAGTACTTC. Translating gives CASSQDWGEVVQETQYF.

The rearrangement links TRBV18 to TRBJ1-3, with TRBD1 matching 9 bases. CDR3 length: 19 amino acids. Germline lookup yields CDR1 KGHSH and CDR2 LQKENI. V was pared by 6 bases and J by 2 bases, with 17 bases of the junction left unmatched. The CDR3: CASSPIRDRELYTGNTIYF. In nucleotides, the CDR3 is TGTGCCAGCTCCCCTATCCGGGACAGGGAGCTTTATACTGGAAACACCATATATTTT.

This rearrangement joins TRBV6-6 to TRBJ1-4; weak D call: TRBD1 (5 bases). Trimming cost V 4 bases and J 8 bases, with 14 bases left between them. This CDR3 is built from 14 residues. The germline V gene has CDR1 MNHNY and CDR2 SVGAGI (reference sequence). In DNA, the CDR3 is TGTGCCAGCAGTTGGGTCCAGGGTGGGGAAAAACTGTTTTTT. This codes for CASSWVQGGEKLFF.

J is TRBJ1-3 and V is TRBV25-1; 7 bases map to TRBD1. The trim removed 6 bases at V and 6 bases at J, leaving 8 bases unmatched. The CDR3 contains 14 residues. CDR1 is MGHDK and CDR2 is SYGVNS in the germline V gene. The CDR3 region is CASRGTASENTIYF. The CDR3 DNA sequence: TGTGCCAGCAGGGGGACAGCCTCAGAAAACACCATATATTTT.

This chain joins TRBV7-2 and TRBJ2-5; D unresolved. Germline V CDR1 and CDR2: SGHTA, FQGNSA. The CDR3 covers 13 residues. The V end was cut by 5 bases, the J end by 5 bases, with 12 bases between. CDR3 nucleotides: TGTGCCAGCAGCCTCCCCCCTTCGGAGACCCAGTACTTC. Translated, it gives CASSLPPSETQYF.

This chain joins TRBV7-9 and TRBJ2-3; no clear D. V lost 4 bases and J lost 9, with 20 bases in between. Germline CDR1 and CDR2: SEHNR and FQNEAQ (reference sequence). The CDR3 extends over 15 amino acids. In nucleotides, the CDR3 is TGTGCCAGCAGCTCCCCCCCGGACCCCCCTCCGACGCAGTATTTT. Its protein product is CASSSPPDPPPTQYF.

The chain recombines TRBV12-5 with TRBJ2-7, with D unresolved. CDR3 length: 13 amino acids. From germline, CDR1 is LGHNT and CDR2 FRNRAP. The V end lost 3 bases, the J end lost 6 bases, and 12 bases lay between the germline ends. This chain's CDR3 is CASGFGWVGEQYF. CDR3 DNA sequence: TGTGCTAGTGGTTTTGGTTGGGTGGGCGAGCAGTACTTC. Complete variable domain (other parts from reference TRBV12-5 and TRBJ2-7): DARVTQTPRHKVTEMGQEVTMRCQPILGHNTVFWYRQTMMQGLELLAYFRNRAPLDDSGMPKDRFSAEMPDATLATLKIQPSEPRDSAVYFCASGFGWVGEQYFGPGTRLTVT.

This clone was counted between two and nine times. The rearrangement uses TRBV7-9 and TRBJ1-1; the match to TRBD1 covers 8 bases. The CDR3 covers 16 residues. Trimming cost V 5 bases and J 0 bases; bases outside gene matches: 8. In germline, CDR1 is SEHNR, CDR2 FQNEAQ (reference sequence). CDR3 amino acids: CASSVGTGMLNTEAFF. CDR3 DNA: TGTGCCAGCAGCGTAGGGACAGGCATGCTGAACACTGAAGCTTTCTTT.

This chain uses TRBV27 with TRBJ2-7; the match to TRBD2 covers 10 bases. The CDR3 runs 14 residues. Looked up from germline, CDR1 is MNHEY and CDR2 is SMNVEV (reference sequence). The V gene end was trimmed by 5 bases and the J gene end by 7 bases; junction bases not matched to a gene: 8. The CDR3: CASSPQSSGSEQYF. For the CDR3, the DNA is TGTGCCAGCAGTCCCCAGTCTAGCGGGAGTGAGCAGTACTTC.

The CDR3 nucleotides read TGTGCCTGCAATAGAGGCACCGGGGAGCTGTTTTTT. Its translation: CACNRGTGELFF. The gene calls are TRBV30 and TRBJ2-2; D not resolved. The germline V and J ends were trimmed by 6 bases and 4 bases, with 9 bases remaining between them. There are 12 residues in the CDR3. CDR1 is GTSNPN and CDR2 is SVGIG in the germline V gene (reference sequence).

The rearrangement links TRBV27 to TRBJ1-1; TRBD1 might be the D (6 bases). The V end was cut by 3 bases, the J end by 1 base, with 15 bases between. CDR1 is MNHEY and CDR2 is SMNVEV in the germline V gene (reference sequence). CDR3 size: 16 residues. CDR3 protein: CASSFNTPGQNTEAFF. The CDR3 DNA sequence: TGTGCCAGCAGTTTCAATACACCGGGACAGAACACTGAAGCTTTCTTT.

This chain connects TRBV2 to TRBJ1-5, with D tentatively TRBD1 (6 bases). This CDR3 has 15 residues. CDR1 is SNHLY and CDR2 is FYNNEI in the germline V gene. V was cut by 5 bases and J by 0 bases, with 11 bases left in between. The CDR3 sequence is CASSFSGDSNQPQHF. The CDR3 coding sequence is TGTGCCAGCAGTTTTTCAGGGGATAGCAATCAGCCCCAGCATTTT.

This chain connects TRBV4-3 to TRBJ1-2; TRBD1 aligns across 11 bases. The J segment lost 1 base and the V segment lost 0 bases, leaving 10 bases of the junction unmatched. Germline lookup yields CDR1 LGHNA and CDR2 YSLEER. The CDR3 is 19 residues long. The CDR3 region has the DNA TGCGCCAGCAGCCAAGAGGACTCTACCGGGACAGGGGGTAACTATGGCTACACCTTC. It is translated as CASSQEDSTGTGGNYGYTF.

The CDR3 sequence is CATATGGYNEQFF. Written as DNA, the CDR3 is TGTGCCACCGCAACGGGAGGCTACAATGAGCAGTTCTTC. The V gene is TRBV15, the J gene TRBJ2-1, with 7 bases lining up with TRBD2. CDR1 and CDR2 from the germline V gene are LNHNV and YYDKDF (reference sequence). The V gene end was trimmed by 8 bases and the J gene end by 3 bases; junction bases not matched to a gene: 4. This CDR3 comprises 13 residues.

The CDR3 sequence: CASSFLGFTGDTEAFF. CDR3 coding DNA: TGTGCCAGCAGTTTTTTAGGTTTTACAGGGGACACTGAAGCTTTCTTT. The J gene is TRBJ1-1, the V gene TRBV27; TRBD1 aligns across 7 bases. The V gene's germline CDR1 is MNHEY and CDR2 SMNVEV (reference sequence). The V gene end was trimmed by 3 bases and the J gene end by 3 bases; junction bases not matched to a gene: 10. The CDR3 has 16 amino acids.

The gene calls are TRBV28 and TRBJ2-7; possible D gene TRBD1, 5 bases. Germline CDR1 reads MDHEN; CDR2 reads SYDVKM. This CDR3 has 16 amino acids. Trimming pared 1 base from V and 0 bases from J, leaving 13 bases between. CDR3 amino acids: CASSLLTVSSSYEQYF. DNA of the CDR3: TGTGCCAGCAGTTTATTGACAGTGTCCAGCTCCTACGAGCAGTACTTC. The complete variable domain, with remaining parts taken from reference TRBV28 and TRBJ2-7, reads DVKVTQSSRYLVKRTGEKVFLECVQDMDHENMFWYRQDPGLGLRLIYFSYDVKMKEKGDIPEGYSVSREKKERFSLILESASTNQTSMYLCASSLLTVSSSYEQYFGPGTRLTVT.

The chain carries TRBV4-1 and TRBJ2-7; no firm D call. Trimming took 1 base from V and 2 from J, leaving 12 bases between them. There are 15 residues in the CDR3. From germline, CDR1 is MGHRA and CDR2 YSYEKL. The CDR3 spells CASSQGPRLPYEQYF. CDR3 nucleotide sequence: TGCGCCAGCAGCCAAGGACCGAGGCTTCCCTACGAGCAGTACTTC.

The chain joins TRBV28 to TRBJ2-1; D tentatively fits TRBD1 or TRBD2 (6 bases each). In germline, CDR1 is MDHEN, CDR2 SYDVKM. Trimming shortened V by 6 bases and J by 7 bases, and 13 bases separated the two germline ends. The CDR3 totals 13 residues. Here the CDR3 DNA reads TGTGCCAGCAGGCCTGGGGGGCGGAATGAGCAGTTCTTC. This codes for CASRPGGRNEQFF.

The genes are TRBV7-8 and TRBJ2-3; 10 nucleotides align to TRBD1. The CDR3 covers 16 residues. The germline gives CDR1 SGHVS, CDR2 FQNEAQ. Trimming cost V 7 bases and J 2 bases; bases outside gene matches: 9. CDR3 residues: CASTKDGQGVTDTQYF. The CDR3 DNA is TGTGCCAGCACCAAAGACGGACAGGGGGTCACAGATACGCAGTATTTT. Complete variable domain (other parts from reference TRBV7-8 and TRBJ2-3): GAGVSQSPRYKVAKRGQDVALRCDPISGHVSLFWYQQALGQGPEFLTYFQNEAQLDKSGLPSDRFFAERPEGSVSTLKIQRTQQEDSAVYLCASTKDGQGVTDTQYFGPGTRLTVL.

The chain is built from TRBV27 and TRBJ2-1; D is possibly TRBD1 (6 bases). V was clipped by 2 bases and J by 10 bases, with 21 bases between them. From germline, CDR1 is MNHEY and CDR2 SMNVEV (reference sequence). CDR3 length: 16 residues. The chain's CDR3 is CASSLGWGQPVGEQFF. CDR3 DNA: TGTGCCAGCAGTTTAGGATGGGGGCAGCCCGTAGGGGAGCAGTTCTTC.

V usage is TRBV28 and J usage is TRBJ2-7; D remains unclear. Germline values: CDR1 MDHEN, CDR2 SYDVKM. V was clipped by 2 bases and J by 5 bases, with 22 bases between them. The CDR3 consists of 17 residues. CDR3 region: CASSLGLSPLGVNEQYF. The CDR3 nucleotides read TGTGCCAGCAGTTTAGGCTTAAGCCCGCTAGGCGTTAACGAGCAGTACTTC.

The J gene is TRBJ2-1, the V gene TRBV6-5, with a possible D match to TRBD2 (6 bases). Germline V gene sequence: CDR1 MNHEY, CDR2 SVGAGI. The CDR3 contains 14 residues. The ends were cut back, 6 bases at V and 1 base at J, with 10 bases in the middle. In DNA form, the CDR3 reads TGTGCCAGCAGGGTCGGGGGTTCCTACAATGAGCAGTTCTTC. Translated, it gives CASRVGGSYNEQFF.

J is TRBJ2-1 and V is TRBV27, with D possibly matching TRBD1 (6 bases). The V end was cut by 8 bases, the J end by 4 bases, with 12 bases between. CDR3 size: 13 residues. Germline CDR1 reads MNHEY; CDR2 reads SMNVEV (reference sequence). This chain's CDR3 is CASGKTGYNEQFF. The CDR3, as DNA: TGTGCCAGCGGGAAGACAGGATACAATGAGCAGTTCTTC.

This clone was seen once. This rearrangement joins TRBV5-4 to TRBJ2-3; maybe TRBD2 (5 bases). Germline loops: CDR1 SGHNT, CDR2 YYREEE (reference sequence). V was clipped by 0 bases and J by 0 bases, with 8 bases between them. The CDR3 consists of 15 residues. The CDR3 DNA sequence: TGTGCCAGCAGCTTGGGGGTAGCGAGCACAGATACGCAGTATTTT. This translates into CASSLGVASTDTQYF.

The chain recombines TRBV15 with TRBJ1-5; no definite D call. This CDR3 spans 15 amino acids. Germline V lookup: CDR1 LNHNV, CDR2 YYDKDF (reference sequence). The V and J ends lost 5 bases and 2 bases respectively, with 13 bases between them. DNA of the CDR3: TGTGCCACCAGCCCCAGCCAGGCGGGCAATCAGCCCCAGCATTTT. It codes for CATSPSQAGNQPQHF.

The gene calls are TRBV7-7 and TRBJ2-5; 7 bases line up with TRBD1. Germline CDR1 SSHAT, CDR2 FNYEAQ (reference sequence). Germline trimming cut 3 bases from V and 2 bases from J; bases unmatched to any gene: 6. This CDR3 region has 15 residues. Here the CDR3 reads CASSLHRGAQETQYF. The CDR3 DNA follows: TGTGCCAGCAGCTTGCACAGGGGTGCTCAAGAGACCCAGTACTTC. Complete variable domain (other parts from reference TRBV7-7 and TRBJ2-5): GAGVSQSPRYKVTKRGQDVTLRCDPISSHATLYWYQQALGQGPEFLTYFNYEAQPDKSGLPSDRFSAERPEGSISTLTIQRTEQRDSAMYRCASSLHRGAQETQYFGPGTRLLVL.